Listed below are T cell receptor beta chains from one sample, sequenced in a study of CXCR3-negative and CXCR3-positive naive CD8 T cells. TCRdb reprocessed the 5' RACE reads and keeps a single row for each CDR3 protein, giving no DNA. The listing records 43,000 or so distinct CDR3 sequences. The sequenced sample consisted of naive CXCR3- CD8+ T cells from blood. These receptors all come from a human donor in good health. Some clones in this sample may be carry-over from other donors' samples. Each CDR3 is given with its conserved first and last residue. Size values are once, few and many counts, or a class for expanded clones, and some rows have none.

CDR3aa: CATSESGPSYEQYF; v_gene: TRBV24-1; abundance: .; j_gene: TRBJ2-7
CDR3aa: CASSADEGAGYTF; v_gene: TRBV5-1; abundance: .; j_gene: TRBJ1-2
CDR3aa: CASSPGPHYEQYF; v_gene: TRBV28; abundance: .; j_gene: TRBJ2-7
CDR3aa: CASSPELKNIQYF; v_gene: TRBV7-8; abundance: .; j_gene: TRBJ2-4
CDR3aa: CASSMGTAGFF; v_gene: TRBV19; abundance: .; j_gene: TRBJ2-1
CDR3aa: CASSYPSEGVEETQYF; v_gene: TRBV3-1; abundance: .; j_gene: TRBJ2-5
CDR3aa: CASIPGLAGNEQFF; v_gene: TRBV12-3/TRBV12-4; abundance: .; j_gene: TRBJ2-1
CDR3aa: CASSLRGGTREQYF; v_gene: TRBV5-1; abundance: .; j_gene: TRBJ2-7
CDR3aa: CASSQRPPELYEQYF; v_gene: TRBV23-1; abundance: .; j_gene: TRBJ2-7
CDR3aa: CASSQSGTSAPSYEQYF; v_gene: TRBV9; abundance: .; j_gene: TRBJ2-7
CDR3aa: CASSYSAGGVGLFF; v_gene: TRBV6-2/TRBV6-3; abundance: medium-sized; j_gene: TRBJ2-1
CDR3aa: CASPTSGDGELFF; v_gene: TRBV21-1; abundance: .; j_gene: TRBJ2-2
CDR3aa: CSARGLAGASLLYEQYF; v_gene: TRBV20-1; abundance: .; j_gene: TRBJ2-7
CDR3aa: CASSQEWEDGGANVLTF; v_gene: TRBV3-1; abundance: .; j_gene: TRBJ2-6
CDR3aa: CSATSGGAKGNQPQHF; v_gene: TRBV20-1; abundance: .; j_gene: TRBJ1-5
CDR3aa: CASSSTSSTQYF; v_gene: TRBV7-8; abundance: .; j_gene: TRBJ2-3
CDR3aa: CSAGQGAPNEQFF; v_gene: TRBV29-1; abundance: .; j_gene: TRBJ2-1
CDR3aa: CASSLGTGYSYEQYF; v_gene: TRBV7-3; abundance: .; j_gene: TRBJ2-7
CDR3aa: CASSRDGGGRSSYNSPLHF; v_gene: TRBV6-2/TRBV6-3; abundance: .; j_gene: TRBJ1-6
CDR3aa: CASSPGLGGEDTQYF; v_gene: TRBV5-1; abundance: .; j_gene: TRBJ2-3
CDR3aa: CATGLDAGELFF; v_gene: TRBV15; abundance: .; j_gene: TRBJ2-2
CDR3aa: CSVAGTSTYEQYF; v_gene: TRBV29-1; abundance: .; j_gene: TRBJ2-7
CDR3aa: CSAISDTEAFF; v_gene: TRBV29-1; abundance: .; j_gene: TRBJ1-1
CDR3aa: CASSQDRAGYSEAFF; v_gene: TRBV4-3; abundance: .; j_gene: TRBJ1-1
CDR3aa: CSARDTGVGTREQFF; v_gene: TRBV20-1; abundance: .; j_gene: TRBJ2-1
CDR3aa: CSVKDDYTYNEQFF; v_gene: TRBV29-1; abundance: .; j_gene: TRBJ2-1
CDR3aa: CASRQAGGVGETQYF; v_gene: TRBV19; abundance: .; j_gene: TRBJ2-5
CDR3aa: CASSDSSGNSYEQYF; v_gene: TRBV7-8; abundance: .; j_gene: TRBJ2-7
CDR3aa: CASSLSVPGEQYF; v_gene: TRBV28; abundance: .; j_gene: TRBJ2-7
CDR3aa: CASSSPRQGGGYTF; v_gene: TRBV12-3/TRBV12-4; abundance: .; j_gene: TRBJ1-2
CDR3aa: CASSYSGGEKAYGYTF; v_gene: TRBV7-9; abundance: .; j_gene: TRBJ1-2
CDR3aa: CASSLVPGAPKQFF; v_gene: TRBV7-2; abundance: .; j_gene: TRBJ2-1
CDR3aa: CASSLGIRSYEQYF; v_gene: TRBV28; abundance: .; j_gene: TRBJ2-7
CDR3aa: CASSLVGQETQYF; v_gene: TRBV7-9; abundance: .; j_gene: TRBJ2-5
CDR3aa: CASSYSRGTGNTEAFF; v_gene: TRBV6-5; abundance: .; j_gene: TRBJ1-1
CDR3aa: CASSLDRGRNTEAFF; v_gene: TRBV4-3; abundance: .; j_gene: TRBJ1-1
CDR3aa: CASSLSGTSFSEQFF; v_gene: TRBV7-3; abundance: .; j_gene: TRBJ2-1
CDR3aa: CASSQEQGPSGELFF; v_gene: TRBV4-2; abundance: .; j_gene: TRBJ2-2
CDR3aa: CASSDGDRPYEQYF; v_gene: TRBV25-1; abundance: .; j_gene: TRBJ2-7
CDR3aa: CASSETYGTRKFF; v_gene: TRBV2; abundance: .; j_gene: TRBJ2-1
CDR3aa: CASSPLATQYSETQYF; v_gene: TRBV6-6; abundance: .; j_gene: TRBJ2-5
CDR3aa: CASSQGSGGGEAFF; v_gene: TRBV4-3; abundance: .; j_gene: TRBJ1-1
CDR3aa: CASSSGLAGYTGELFF; v_gene: TRBV4-3; abundance: .; j_gene: TRBJ2-2
CDR3aa: CASSFRAYNEQFF; v_gene: TRBV7-2; abundance: .; j_gene: TRBJ2-1
CDR3aa: CASSSRDRGEQYF; v_gene: TRBV7-2; abundance: .; j_gene: TRBJ2-7
CDR3aa: CSVTRNTEAFF; v_gene: TRBV29-1; abundance: .; j_gene: TRBJ1-1
CDR3aa: CASSLAGGWGNQPQHF; v_gene: TRBV11-2; abundance: .; j_gene: TRBJ1-5
CDR3aa: CASSTTSGVFGTQYF; v_gene: TRBV28; abundance: .; j_gene: TRBJ2-5